This T cell receptor beta chain is from a study of cytomegalovirus exposure and HLA in healthy donors. On this clone: Antigen unknown.

In germline, CDR1 is SNHLY, CDR2 FYNNEI. There are 15 residues in the CDR3. Trimming took 6 bases from V and 0 from J; bases not matched to a gene: 4. This PCR relied on a set of 60 Vbeta primers and 13 Jbeta primers. Sequencing was performed with immunoSEQ multiplex PCR; in TCRdb, only in-frame clones are kept and a portion is missing. The repertoire has tens of thousands of clones, roughly 84% of them found once; the top ten carry 1.5% to 2%. Whole-study findings and limits: A few CMV-associated chains were confirmed in vitro to be specific for CMV antigens.

This sequence originates from a human donor in good health. Sequenced input: PBMCs. The V call is TRBV2, the J call TRBJ1-3; 8 bases are a match to TRBD1. The CDR3 is CASSMGQASGNTIYF. The CDR3 coding sequence is TGTGCCAGCAGCATGGGACAGGCCTCTGGAAACACCATATATTTT.